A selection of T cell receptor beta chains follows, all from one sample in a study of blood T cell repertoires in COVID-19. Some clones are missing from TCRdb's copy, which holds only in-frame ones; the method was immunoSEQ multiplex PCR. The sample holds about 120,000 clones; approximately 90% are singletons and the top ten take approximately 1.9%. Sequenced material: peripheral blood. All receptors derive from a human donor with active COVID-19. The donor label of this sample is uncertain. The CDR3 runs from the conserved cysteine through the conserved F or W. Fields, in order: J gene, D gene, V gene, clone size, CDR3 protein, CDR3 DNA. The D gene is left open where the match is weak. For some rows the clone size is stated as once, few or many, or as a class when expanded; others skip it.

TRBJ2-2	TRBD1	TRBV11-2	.	CASSWITGTALTGELFF	TGTGCCAGCAGCTGGATAACCGGGACAGCTCTGACCGGGGAGCTGTTTTTT
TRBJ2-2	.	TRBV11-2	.	CASSLDQGSTGELFF	TGTGCCAGCAGCTTAGATCAGGGGAGCACCGGGGAGCTGTTTTTT
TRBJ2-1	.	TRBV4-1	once	CASSTRLSGSYNEQFF	TGCGCCAGCAGCACTCGTCTGAGCGGCTCCTACAATGAGCAGTTCTTC
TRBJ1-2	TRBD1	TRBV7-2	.	CASSLAALAGTDYGYTF	TGTGCCAGCAGCTTAGCGGCTCTGGCAGGGACAGATTATGGCTACACCTTC
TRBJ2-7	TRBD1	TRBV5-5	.	CASSLTGDPSSYEQYF	TGTGCCAGCAGCTTAACAGGGGACCCTAGCTCCTACGAGCAGTACTTC
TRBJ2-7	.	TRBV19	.	CASSISRLRSYEQYF	TGTGCCAGTAGTATCTCACGCCTCAGATCCTACGAGCAGTACTTC
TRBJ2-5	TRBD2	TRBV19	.	CASSMSRGGETQYF	TGTGCCAGTAGTATGTCGCGGGGGGGAGAGACCCAGTACTTC
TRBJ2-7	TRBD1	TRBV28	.	CASSLDRYEQYF	TGTGCCAGCAGTTTGGACAGGTACGAGCAGTACTTC
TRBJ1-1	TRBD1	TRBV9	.	CASSKTGGGTEAFF	TGTGCCAGCAGCAAAACAGGGGGGGGCACTGAAGCTTTCTTT
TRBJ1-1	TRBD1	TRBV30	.	CAWSFQGAEAFF	TGTGCCTGGAGTTTCCAGGGGGCCGAAGCTTTCTTT
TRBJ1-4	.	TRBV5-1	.	CASSLRDTYEKLFF	TGCGCCAGCAGCCTCCGGGACACTTATGAAAAACTGTTTTTT
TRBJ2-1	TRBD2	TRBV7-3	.	CASRRGSGYNEQFF	TGTGCCAGCAGGCGGGGGTCCGGCTACAATGAGCAGTTCTTC
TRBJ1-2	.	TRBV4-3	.	CASSQYPGVETNYGYTF	TGCGCCAGCAGCCAATATCCGGGGGTGGAAACTAACTATGGCTACACCTTC
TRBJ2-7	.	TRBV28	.	CASSWDIREQYF	TGTGCCAGCAGTTGGGACATCCGCGAGCAGTACTTC
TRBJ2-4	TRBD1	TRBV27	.	CASSLQGDIQYF	TGTGCCAGCAGTTTACAGGGGGACATTCAGTACTTC
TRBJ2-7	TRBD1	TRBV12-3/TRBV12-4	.	CASSLGQGSVQYF	TGTGCCAGCAGTTTGGGACAGGGATCTGTGCAGTACTTC
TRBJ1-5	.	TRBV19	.	CASSISGQFPNQPQHF	TGTGCCAGTAGTATTTCTGGGCAGTTCCCTAATCAGCCCCAGCATTTT
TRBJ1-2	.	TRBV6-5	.	CASSLHGYGYTF	TGTGCCAGCAGCCTACACGGGTATGGCTACACCTTC
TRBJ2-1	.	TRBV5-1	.	CASSLITRGYNEQFF	TGCGCCAGCAGCTTGATAACAAGGGGGTACAATGAGCAGTTCTTC
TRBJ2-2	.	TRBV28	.	CASSPPGIGELFF	TGTGCCAGCAGTCCCCCAGGTATCGGGGAGCTGTTTTTT
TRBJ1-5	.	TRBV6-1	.	CASSDREDQPQHF	TGTGCCAGCAGTGACAGGGAAGATCAGCCCCAGCATTTT
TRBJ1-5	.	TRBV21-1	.	CASSPRAQPQHF	TGTGCCAGCAGCCCCAGGGCTCAGCCCCAGCATTTT
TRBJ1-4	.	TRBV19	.	CATKENRPNEKLFF	TGTGCCACTAAAGAGAACAGGCCCAATGAAAAACTGTTTTTT
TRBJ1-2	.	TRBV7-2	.	CASSPRWQEGGYTF	TGTGCCAGCAGCCCTAGGTGGCAGGAGGGGGGCTACACCTTC
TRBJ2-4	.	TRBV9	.	CASTKDLAKNIQYF	TGTGCCAGCACCAAGGACTTAGCCAAAAACATTCAGTACTTC
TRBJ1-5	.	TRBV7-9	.	CASSSNDRQPQHF	TGTGCCAGCAGCTCGAATGACAGACAGCCCCAGCATTTT
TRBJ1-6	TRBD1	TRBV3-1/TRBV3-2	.	CASSPKGTGVGNSPLHF	TGTGCCAGCAGCCCAAAAGGGACAGGGGTGGGCAATTCACCCCTCCACTTT
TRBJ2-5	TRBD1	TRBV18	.	CASSRGQPKQETQYF	TGTGCCAGCTCAAGGGGACAGCCGAAGCAAGAGACCCAGTACTTC
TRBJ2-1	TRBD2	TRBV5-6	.	CASSRTSGGLLYNEQFF	TGTGCCAGCAGTCGGACTAGCGGGGGGTTGTTATACAATGAGCAGTTCTTC
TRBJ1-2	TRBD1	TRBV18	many	CASSHDRGNGYTF	TGTGCCAGCTCACACGACAGGGGGAATGGCTACACCTTC
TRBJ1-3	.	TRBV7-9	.	CASSLKGQGADGNTIYF	TGTGCCAGCAGCTTAAAAGGCCAAGGGGCGGATGGAAACACCATATATTTT
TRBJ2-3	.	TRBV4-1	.	CASSPSGLAAQYF	TGCGCCAGCAGCCCCTCCGGACTTGCCGCGCAGTATTTT
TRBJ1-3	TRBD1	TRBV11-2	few	CASSKGQGAIGNTIYF	TGTGCCAGCAGCAAGGGACAGGGGGCAATTGGAAACACCATATATTTT
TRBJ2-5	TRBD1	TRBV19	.	CASSMGWGTVQETQYF	TGTGCCAGTAGTATGGGATGGGGGACAGTTCAAGAGACCCAGTACTTC
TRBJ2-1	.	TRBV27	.	CASRDYQSLEQFF	TGTGCCAGCAGGGACTACCAAAGCCTTGAGCAGTTCTTC
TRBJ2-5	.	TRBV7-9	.	CASPTLTSGQETQYF	TGTGCCAGCCCCACACTGACGTCAGGGCAAGAGACCCAGTACTTC
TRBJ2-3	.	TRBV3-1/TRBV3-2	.	CASSQARFSTDTQYF	TGTGCCAGCAGCCAAGCCAGGTTTAGCACAGATACGCAGTATTTT
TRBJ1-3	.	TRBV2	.	CASRGESGWDTIYF	TGTGCCAGCAGGGGTGAATCAGGGTGGGACACCATATATTTT
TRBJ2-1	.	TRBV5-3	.	CARSLRFWIRIF	TGTGCCAGAAGCTTGAGGTTTTGGATCAGGATCTTC
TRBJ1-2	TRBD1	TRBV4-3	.	CASSRGQGGGGYTF	TGCGCCAGCAGCCGGGGACAGGGAGGGGGTGGCTACACCTTC
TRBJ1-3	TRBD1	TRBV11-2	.	CASSFAGQGADTIYF	TGTGCCAGCAGCTTCGCGGGACAGGGGGCAGACACCATATATTTT
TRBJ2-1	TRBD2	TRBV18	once	CASSPLNLAGTNEQFF	TGTGCCAGCTCACCGCTTAACCTAGCGGGGACCAATGAGCAGTTCTTC
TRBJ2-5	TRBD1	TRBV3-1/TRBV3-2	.	CASSQAQGDRGKETQYF	TGTGCCAGCAGCCAAGCCCAAGGAGACAGGGGAAAAGAGACCCAGTACTTC
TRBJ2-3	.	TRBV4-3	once	CASSQGRTISTDTQYF	TGCGCCAGCAGCCAAGGGAGGACTATTAGCACAGATACGCAGTATTTT
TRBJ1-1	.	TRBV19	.	CASSIAGTEAFF	TGTGCCAGTAGTATCGCAGGTACTGAAGCTTTCTTT